This T cell receptor (beta chain) was identified during a study of early T cells in non-severe SARS-CoV-2 infection. Background on the study: Sequencing used unsorted whole-blood bulk RNA, so chains lack pairing.

The ends lost 2 bases at V and 0 bases at J; junction bases unmatched: 5. Germline V CDR1 and CDR2: SGHRS, YFSETQ. CDR3 length: 16 amino acids. Each CDR3 protein is one row after TCRdb ran MiXCR on the 5' RACE reads. Counted here are more than 85,000 distinct CDR3 sequences, over 15% occurring once; the ten biggest clones make up roughly 1.3%. This clonotype has just a few counts. The TCR comes from an adult who was a healthcare worker with PCR-confirmed SARS-CoV-2 infection or an uninfected control (not recorded which). The chain links TRBV5-1 to TRBJ2-5; TRBD1 matches 9 bases. Sequenced material: whole blood. CDR3 amino acids: CASSFSGTGNQETQYF. The CDR3, as DNA: TGCGCCAGCAGCTTTTCCGGGACAGGGAACCAAGAGACCCAGTACTTC.